The clone carrying this T cell receptor beta chain was observed many times. What it binds is unknown. Two-round multiplex PCR amplified TCR beta CDR3 from genomic DNA. Round-one PCR had primers specific to each TRBV and TRBJ gene. TCRdb recomputed calls from the multiplex PCR reads with MiXCR, one row per CDR3 protein. The profile shows roughly 30,000 distinct CDR3 sequences, less than 45% of them singletons. Losses at the gene ends were 0 bases for V and 9 bases for J; bases not matched to a gene: 9. CDR3 length equals 15 residues. The germline V gene encodes CDR1 SGHRS and CDR2 YFSETQ. The data derive from a study of prognosis after radiotherapy for stage I lung cancer. In the study overall: In the span from 2018 to January 2019, stage I non-small cell lung cancer patients were enrolled. Newly diagnosed primary stage I lung tumors occurred in approximately 15 patients, and oligometastatic NSCLC after surgical resection of the primary tumor occurred in five. In 3 to 5 fractions, radiotherapy was administered as SBRT with a biologically effective dose of at least 100 Gy. General study results and limits: Reports indicated that TRBV and TRBJ gene usage differed between patients with and without metastases, including differences in about nine V and a couple of J genes after SBRT.

V gene TRBV5-1 combines with J gene TRBJ2-1; 7 bases are a match to TRBD1. This specimen consisted of PBMCs, obtained before or after stereotactic body radiation therapy (not recorded which). This TCR was recovered from a donor over 45 with non-small cell lung cancer. The CDR3 region has the DNA TGCGCCAGCAGCTTGGAGTCAGGGGGTTGGGGTGAGCAGTTCTTC. The encoded protein is CASSLESGGWGEQFF.